The clone carrying this TCR beta chain was counted ten times or more. Its antigen is still unknown. Genomic DNA provided the template from which TCR beta VDJ and CDR3 profiles were obtained. Via MiXCR, TCRdb re-called the reads, giving one row per CDR3 protein. The profile shows over 150,000 distinct CDR3 sequences, about two thirds of them singletons. These data belong to a study of CD8+CD57+ T cells in acquired aplastic anemia. Looking at the study overall: The sorted CD4+ and CD8+ cells yielded an average around 3.2 ug of DNA. Overall study findings and caveats: The study identified almost 30 CD8+ CDR3 sequences shared by patients and controls.

It was patients with CD8+CD57+ cell expansion by flow cytometry who were chosen for sequencing. Every patient presented with severe acquired aplastic anemia. The TCR originated in a human donor with aplastic anemia. The sample consisted of sorted CD4+, CD8+, or CD8+CD57+ T cells (not recorded which) from PBMCs.

CDR3 sequence (DNA): TGTGCCAGCAGTGAAAACGGCCAGGAGGACTTCACTGAAGCTTTCTTT. This sequence encodes CASSENGQEDFTEAFF. The chain carries TRBV2 and TRBJ1-1; D uncertain. V was shortened by 2 bases and J by 4 bases, with 17 bases between the two germline ends. There are 16 residues in the CDR3. CDR1 and CDR2 (germline): SNHLY, FYNNEI.